This T cell receptor beta chain was documented in a study of CD8+CD57+ T cells in acquired aplastic anemia. Findings of the study overall: The same twenty-nine CD8+ CDR3 sequences occurred in patients and in controls.

It was genomic DNA that served as the template for profiling TCR beta VDJ and CDR3. MiXCR, applied by TCRdb to the reads, yields one record per CDR3 protein. Of some 290,000 distinct CDR3 sequences in the sample, approximately 56% are singletons; the top ten hold 7.5% to 9%. Worth noting for this clonotype: Its antigen is not identified.

Germline CDR1 reads SGHTA; CDR2 reads FQGTGA. This CDR3 region has 18 residues. V trimming: 4 bases; J trimming: 5 bases; junction bases outside the gene matches: 13. Specimen: sorted CD4+, CD8+, or CD8+CD57+ T cells (not recorded which) from PBMCs. This chain uses TRBV7-3 with TRBJ2-1; 11 nucleotides align to TRBD2. The TCR was taken from a human donor with severe aplastic anemia or a healthy control (not recorded which). For the CDR3, the DNA is TGTGCCAGCAGCTCCCCTAGCGGGGGGCCCGTCGGGAACAATGAGCAGTTCTTC. As protein: CASSSPSGGPVGNNEQFF.